The rows below give T cell receptor beta chains drawn from one sample of a study of Ad26.COV2.S vaccination and SARS-CoV-2 variants. TCRdb's table, derived via immunoSEQ multiplex PCR, lists solely in-frame clones and lacks some. The table shows about 320,000 clones, with around four fifths occurring only once. Specimen: peripheral blood, collected in a trial of Ad26.COV2.S vaccine versus placebo. The origin of the receptors is a person between 18 and 59 years old who received the Ad26.COV2.S COVID-19 vaccine or a placebo. Both conserved end residues are part of each CDR3. Where a row states a size, it is once, few, many or the class of an expanded clone; other rows omit it.

J	size	V	length	CDR3
TRBJ1-1	.	TRBV7-2	15	CASNDRGSMNTEAFF
TRBJ2-1	.	TRBV28	14	CASSLTVGGTEQFF
TRBJ2-2	.	TRBV5-1	19	CASTSSTTLNPKRTGELFF
TRBJ2-1	.	TRBV6-5	16	CASRYTGTGPLNEQFF
TRBJ1-3	.	TRBV9	17	CASSARQGEGSGNTIYF
TRBJ2-7	.	TRBV27	13	CASSFVQGGEQYF
TRBJ2-1	.	TRBV5-1	14	CASSLPQGRNEQFF
TRBJ1-2	.	TRBV3-1/TRBV3-2	13	CASSQGTGGRYTF
TRBJ2-7	few	TRBV4-1	14	CASSQDLTVREQYF
TRBJ2-5	.	TRBV19	15	CASSFRDPGGETQYF
TRBJ1-4	.	TRBV28	11	CASSLYEKLFF
TRBJ2-2	.	TRBV4-1	19	CASSQVSGQGARVTGELFF
TRBJ1-2	.	TRBV6-5	15	CASFSLRVSGYGYTF
TRBJ2-7	.	TRBV6-5	12	CASRDSSEEQYF
TRBJ1-1	.	TRBV7-2	14	CASKTGAGNTEAFF
TRBJ1-6	once	TRBV6-6	16	CASSIHRAAGNSPLHF
TRBJ2-3	.	TRBV6-5	15	CASSYAKGVADTQYF
TRBJ2-5	.	TRBV5-1	14	CASSLAGPRETQYF
TRBJ1-4	.	TRBV3-1/TRBV3-2	13	CASSLSLDGKLFF
TRBJ1-4	.	TRBV10-3	14	CAIRGTGANEKLFF
TRBJ2-5	once	TRBV5-1	14	CASSLASEGETQYF
TRBJ2-7	.	TRBV30	13	CAWSVKGTPGQYF
TRBJ1-2	.	TRBV5-1	16	CASSFRGQDTNYGYTF
TRBJ1-5	.	TRBV6-6	14	CASRYHTGDQPQHF
TRBJ1-2	once	TRBV7-9	14	CASSLDVSVYGYTF
TRBJ2-7	.	TRBV5-6	16	CASSSFHVTGSYEQYF
TRBJ2-2	.	TRBV2	17	CASSLRDREVNTGELFF
TRBJ1-2	.	TRBV11-3	13	CASSFTTGEGYTF
TRBJ2-2	.	TRBV7-2	15	CASSLAGTDTGELFF
TRBJ2-5	few	TRBV11-2	16	CASSLDLGTSAETQYF
TRBJ1-4	.	TRBV2	15	CASTAYRGSNEKLFF
TRBJ2-1	.	TRBV5-1	15	CASSLVLAGYNEQFF
TRBJ2-1	.	TRBV3-1/TRBV3-2	17	CASSQDQYRARYNEQFF
TRBJ2-7	.	TRBV2	16	CASSPGRITRLYEQYF
TRBJ1-6	.	TRBV28	17	CASSAGVFRTQNSPLHF
TRBJ1-4	few	TRBV5-6	15	CASSYGTVTNEKLFF
TRBJ1-2	.	TRBV19	13	CASSIRDLDGYTF
TRBJ1-1	.	TRBV4-1	15	CASSQKTGINTEAFF
TRBJ1-2	.	TRBV9	13	CASSVGGNYGYTF
TRBJ1-2	.	TRBV5-6	14	CASIGTGINYGYTF
TRBJ1-6	.	TRBV19	14	CASSIVGVESPLHF
TRBJ1-1	.	TRBV11-3	11	CASMRATEAFF
TRBJ2-5	.	TRBV7-3	14	CASSPWTSGKTQYF
TRBJ2-7	.	TRBV5-1	13	CASSLLSSYEQYF
TRBJ2-7	few	TRBV9	15	CASSVEGQWGYEQYF
TRBJ2-2	.	TRBV6-4	17	CASRTPRGRAGNRGAVF
TRBJ1-2	once	TRBV19	13	CASSMDRTYGYTF